This T cell receptor (beta chain) is drawn from a study of vaccination effects on CD4 cells after COVID-19. Antigen-specific CD4+ T cells were first expanded with viral peptide pools by the ViraFEST assay and only then sequenced. Culture lasted roughly 9 days before CD4+ T cell isolation. Participants received two doses of either the BNT162b2 or mRNA-1273 vaccine. Nobody among the vaccine recipients had prior SARS-CoV-2 infection (nucleocapsid antibodies were negative). Some 2 million PBMC per well were cultured with 8.5 to 10 IU/ml IL-2 and about 10 ug/ml peptides. This clone was picked up a small number of times. What it recognizes is unknown. Sequencing was performed with immunoSEQ multiplex PCR; in TCRdb, only in-frame clones are kept and a portion is missing. The data contain more than 65,000 clones, over 70% of them seen just once; the ten biggest clones take up approximately 1.2%. The germline V gene has CDR1 SGHDT and CDR2 YYEEEE. This CDR3 has 13 amino acids. Trimming pared 0 bases from V and 2 bases from J, leaving 3 bases between.

The origin of this receptor is a human donor who received a COVID-19 vaccine. The input for sequencing was CD4+ T cells from PBMCs cultured with HCoV-229E spike peptides, taken after COVID-19 vaccination. The chain couples TRBV5-6 to TRBJ1-5; the D is unclear. The CDR3 protein is CASSLAGNQPQHF. Here the CDR3 DNA reads TGTGCCAGCAGCTTGGCAGGCAATCAGCCCCAGCATTTT. Full variable domain (outside the CDR3, taken from reference TRBV5-6 and TRBJ1-5): DAGVTQSPTHLIKTRGQQVTLRCSPKSGHDTVSWYQQALGQGPQFIFQYYEEEERQRGNFPDRFSGHQFPNYSSELNVNALLLGDSALYLCASSLAGNQPQHFGDGTRLSIL.